This TCR beta chain is drawn from a study of spatial heterogeneity in lung cancer. Study information: Sequenced were any available follow-up PBMC samples, which had been obtained a median of about 22 months after resection. More beta-chain than alpha-chain sequences were consistently detected.

A few counts support this clonotype. CDR1 is SGHRS and CDR2 is YFSETQ in the germline V gene. The CDR3 has 14 residues. J lost 4 bases, V lost 1 base, and 5 bases had no gene match. Time point in this sample: blood at routine non-recurrence follow-up after resection. Whole RNA, isolated from tumor, nontumor lung or frozen PBMC, was sequenced without prior sorting. TCRdb fed the 5' RACE reads into MiXCR, producing one record per CDR3 protein. The profile shows 95,000 to 130,000 distinct CDR3 sequences, 12% of them singletons. The chain has TRBV5-1 and TRBJ2-7; 7 bases fit TRBD1. The TCR sequence derives from a male donor with early-stage non-small cell lung cancer. This specimen consisted of PBMCs, obtained at follow-up. The CDR3 loop is CASSLLGQEYEQYF. The CDR3 region has the DNA TGCGCCAGCAGCTTGCTAGGACAGGAATACGAGCAGTACTTC.